The entry below describes one T cell receptor (beta chain). Antigen: not known. The data originate from a study of PD-1 blockade in mismatch repair-deficient tumors. Whole-study results and caveats: Tumor-resident clones, often absent from pretreatment blood, expanded after pembrolizumab and then contracted.

Germline V gene lookup returns CDR1 KGHSH and CDR2 LQKENI. V was shortened by 3 bases and J by 2 bases, with 3 bases between the two germline ends. The CDR3 length is 12 residues. The time point is: approximately 10-day in vitro stimulation with candidate neoantigen peptide 4. All patients were mismatch repair deficient, assessed by either PCR or immunohistochemistry. The assay was immunoSEQ multiplex PCR, and TCRdb's table has in-frame clones only and misses some. The table shows approximately 13,000 clones, with under 90% occurring only once. V is TRBV18 and J is TRBJ2-3; no clear D. The source of this sequence is an adult with mismatch repair-deficient cancer. Specimen: cells cultured in vitro, collected from a patient treated with pembrolizumab. The CDR3 bases are TGTGCCAGCTCACCCAACACAGATACGCAGTATTTT. It codes for CASSPNTDTQYF.